This TCR beta chain was profiled in a study of cytomegalovirus exposure and HLA in healthy donors. Study in general: Per a later analysis, the 666 first-cohort and 110 or so validation repertoires shared one platform.

Germline CDR1 MNHEY, CDR2 SMNVEV (reference sequence). J was trimmed by 2 bases and V by 7 bases; bases with no gene match: 8. The CDR3 is 14 residues long. Clones were sequenced by immunoSEQ multiplex PCR, and TCRdb holds only the in-frame ones, with some missing. The sample lists some 210,000 clones; roughly 85% were seen once. What was sequenced was PBMCs. The clonotype was recovered from a young woman in good health and CMV-seronegative. This chain connects TRBV27 to TRBJ2-7; 7 positions agree with TRBD2. In DNA, the CDR3 is TGTGCCAGCACCCCTAGCGGAGGACCCTACGAGCAGTACTTC. Its protein is CASTPSGGPYEQYF.